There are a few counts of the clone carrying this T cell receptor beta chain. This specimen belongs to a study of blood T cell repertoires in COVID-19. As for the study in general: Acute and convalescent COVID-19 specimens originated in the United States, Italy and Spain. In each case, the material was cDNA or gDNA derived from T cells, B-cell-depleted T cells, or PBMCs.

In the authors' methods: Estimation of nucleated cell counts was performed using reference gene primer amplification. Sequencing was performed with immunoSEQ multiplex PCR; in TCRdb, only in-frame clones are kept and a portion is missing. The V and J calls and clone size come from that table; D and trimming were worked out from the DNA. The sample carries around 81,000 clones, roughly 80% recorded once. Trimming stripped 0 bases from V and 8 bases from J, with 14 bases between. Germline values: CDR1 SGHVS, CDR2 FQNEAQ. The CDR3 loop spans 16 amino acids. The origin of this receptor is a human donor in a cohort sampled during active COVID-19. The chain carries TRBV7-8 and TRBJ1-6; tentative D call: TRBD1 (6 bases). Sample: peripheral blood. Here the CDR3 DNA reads TGTGCCAGCAGCTTAGCGCTCGGCAGGGGTGATTCACCCCTCCACTTT. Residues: CASSLALGRGDSPLHF.